A single sample gave rise to the 8 T cell receptor beta chains below, sequenced in a study of T cells after yellow fever vaccination. TCRdb ran MiXCR on the 5' RACE reads and lists one entry per CDR3 protein. Here the sample spans about 58,000 distinct CDR3 sequences, approximately 7% being singletons. The specimen comprised CD8+ T cells sorted from PBMCs, sampled on the day of the first yellow fever vaccination. The receptor set was obtained from a man aged 18-30 years who received the YFV17D yellow fever vaccine.

This clonotype was recorded many times. The V call is TRBV6-5, the J call TRBJ2-2; 8 bases line up with TRBD2. J gave up 6 bases and V 8 bases, and 5 bases lay outside the gene matches. Germline values: CDR1 MNHEY, CDR2 SVGAGI. This CDR3 is 13 amino acids long. The CDR3 region has the DNA TGTGCCAGCTCGGGAGGGGCCCCCGGGGAGCTGTTTTTT. As protein: CASSGGAPGELFF.

This clonotype was detected a few times. The chain uses TRBV4-3 and TRBJ2-5; TRBD2 matches at 8 bases. This CDR3 contains 15 residues. Germline V gene sequence: CDR1 LGHNA, CDR2 YSLEER. V trimming: 1 base; J trimming: 5 bases; junction bases outside the gene matches: 6. The CDR3 DNA reads as TGCGCCAGCAGCCAAGGGACGGGGGGGTTGGAGACCCAGTACTTC. As protein: CASSQGTGGLETQYF.

The chain joins TRBV5-1 to TRBJ1-1; D gene ambiguous. The V end lost 0 bases, the J end lost 5 bases, and 20 bases lay between the germline ends. The germline V gene encodes CDR1 SGHRS and CDR2 YFSETQ. The CDR3 contains 17 residues. The CDR3: CASSLEGSYHRKTEAFF. DNA of the CDR3: TGCGCCAGCAGCTTGGAAGGGAGTTATCATAGAAAGACTGAAGCTTTCTTT.

The V gene is TRBV12-3 or TRBV12-4, the J gene TRBJ1-2; maybe TRBD1 (6 bases). This CDR3 contains 13 residues. The germline V and J ends were trimmed by 7 bases and 8 bases, with 17 bases remaining between them. The DNA for the CDR3 is TGTGCCAGCACCCTAGGTGGGGGCTCGGGCTACACCTTC. This encodes CASTLGGGSGYTF.

The V gene is TRBV10-2, the J gene TRBJ2-7; unclear D gene. V was clipped by 8 bases and J by 2 bases, with 16 bases between them. Germline V lookup: CDR1 WSHSY, CDR2 SAAADI. The CDR3 has 14 residues. The CDR3 protein is CASRSRAVTYEQYF. The DNA of the CDR3 is TGCGCCAGCCGGTCCCGGGCGGTCACCTACGAGCAGTACTTC.

This clonotype was counted many times. The CDR3 region has the DNA TGTGCCACCAGTTGGGGCAATGAGCAGTTCTTC. Translated: CATSWGNEQFF. The V call is TRBV24-1, the J call TRBJ2-1; D ambiguous. Trimming stripped 6 bases from V and 6 bases from J, with 5 bases between. Germline V gene sequence: CDR1 KGHDR, CDR2 SFDVKD. The length of the CDR3 is 11 residues.

This clonotype has only a few counts. The chain recombines TRBV6-6 with TRBJ1-6; 9 bases are a match to TRBD1. The CDR3 is 13 residues long. Germline-derived CDR1 and CDR2 are MNHNY and SVGAGI (reference sequence). V lost 6 bases and J lost 9; bases outside the gene matches: 3. As DNA, the CDR3 is TGTGCCAGCAGCGGGACAGGGAGTTCACCCCTCCACTTT. Protein product: CASSGTGSSPLHF.

There are many counts of this clonotype. V and J are TRBV19 and TRBJ2-6; no reliable D call. The CDR3 extends over 16 amino acids. V shed 4 bases and J shed 0 bases, with 10 bases lying between them. The germline V gene encodes CDR1 LNHDA and CDR2 SQIVND (reference sequence). For the CDR3, the DNA is TGTGCCAGTAGTAACACAGCGAACTCTGGGGCCAACGTCCTGACTTTC. It codes for CASSNTANSGANVLTF. The complete variable domain, with remaining parts taken from reference TRBV19 and TRBJ2-6, reads DGGITQSPKYLFRKEGQNVTLSCEQNLNHDAMYWYRQDPGQGLRLIYYSQIVNDFQKGDIAEGYSVSREKKESFPLTVTSAQKNPTAFYLCASSNTANSGANVLTFGAGSRLTVL.